This T cell receptor beta chain was identified in a study of blood T cell repertoires in COVID-19. Measured with immunoSEQ multiplex PCR; TCRdb has only the in-frame clones, and not every one. Of about 180,000 clones in the sample, around 90% are singletons; the top ten hold 9%. This clone came up once. The specimen sequenced was PBMCs or T cells enriched from blood (not recorded which). The clonotype comes from a woman younger than 35 who had recovered from COVID-19.

Here the CDR3 DNA reads TGTGCCAGCAGTGTCCTAGCGGGAGCGGCCTACAATGAGCAGTTCTTC. Translating gives CASSVLAGAAYNEQFF. The V call is TRBV6-1, the J call TRBJ2-1, with 10 positions matching TRBD2. In germline, CDR1 is MNHNS, CDR2 SASEGT. Trimming cost V 4 bases and J 2 bases; bases outside gene matches: 5. This CDR3 spans 16 amino acids.